This is a list of T cell receptor beta chains from one sample in a study of blood T cell repertoires in COVID-19. Sequencing was performed with immunoSEQ multiplex PCR; in TCRdb, only in-frame clones are kept and a portion is missing. The profile shows 350,000 to 550,000 clones, around nine tenths of them singletons. Material: PBMCs or T cells enriched from blood (not recorded which). The origin of the receptors is a woman under 30 with acute COVID-19. Both conserved end residues are part of each CDR3. Each record gives: V gene, D gene, clone size, J gene, CDR3 DNA, CDR3 protein. The D gene is left open where the match is weak. A row's size may be missing; if present it is once, few, many or a size class.

TRBV7-9,TRBD2,-,TRBJ2-3,TGTGCCAGCAGCTTAGAATTCGCTAGCGGGAAGGATACGCAGTATTTT,CASSLEFASGKDTQYF
TRBV4-3,-,-,TRBJ2-7,TGCGCCAGCAGCCTCTTAGGAAGGGGGGGGTACGAGCAGTACTTC,CASSLLGRGGYEQYF
TRBV10-1,-,-,TRBJ2-1,TGCGCCAGCAGGGCGGAAGATGGACAGTCTCAATTCTTC,CASRAEDGQSQFF
TRBV10-3,TRBD1,once,TRBJ1-1,TGTGCCATCAGGATTGACAGGGGGCAAGCTTTCTTT,CAIRIDRGQAFF
TRBV30,-,-,TRBJ2-3,TGTGCCTGGCCGACAGAGCCTTACACAGATACGCAGTATTTT,CAWPTEPYTDTQYF
TRBV30,-,-,TRBJ1-1,TGTGCCTGGAACCCGAGGGTGAGGATCACTGAAGCTTTCTTT,CAWNPRVRITEAFF
TRBV7-2,-,-,TRBJ1-5,TGTGCCAGCAGCTTAAAGACAGATCAGCCCCAGCATTTT,CASSLKTDQPQHF
TRBV5-1,-,-,TRBJ2-3,TGCGCCAGCAGGCTCCACGGGATTACAGATACGCAGTATTTT,CASRLHGITDTQYF
TRBV7-9,-,-,TRBJ1-6,TGTGCCAGCAGCCACAGTAATTCACCCCTCCACTTT,CASSHSNSPLHF
TRBV28,TRBD2,-,TRBJ2-7,TGTGCCAGCAGTTACCTAGCGGGGACCTACGAGCAGTACTTC,CASSYLAGTYEQYF
TRBV12-3/TRBV12-4,-,-,TRBJ2-5,TGTGCCAGCAGTTTAGCCCTAGAGACCCAGTACTTC,CASSLALETQYF
TRBV5-1,TRBD2,-,TRBJ2-7,TGCGCCAGCAGCTTGGCCAGCGGGGGGTTCTACGAGCAGTACTTC,CASSLASGGFYEQYF
TRBV7-2,-,-,TRBJ1-4,TGTGCCAGCAGCTTAAATTCGGGGATTGCGAATGAAAAACTGTTTTTT,CASSLNSGIANEKLFF
TRBV9,TRBD2,-,TRBJ2-5,TGTGCCAGCAGCCCGGTTCGGGGGGGTAGTGGAGAGACCCAGTACTTC,CASSPVRGGSGETQYF
TRBV11-3,TRBD2,-,TRBJ2-7,TGTGCCAGCAGCAGGTCTAGCGGAACCTACGAGCAGTACTTC,CASSRSSGTYEQYF
TRBV11-1,TRBD2,-,TRBJ2-5,TGTGCCAGCAGCACGGGACTAGCGGGGCAAGAGACCCAGTACTTC,CASSTGLAGQETQYF
TRBV27,-,few,TRBJ2-7,TGTGCCAGCATGATGAACCTGGCGGTCGGCCACGAGCAGTACTTC,CASMMNLAVGHEQYF
TRBV6-5,-,-,TRBJ1-2,TGTGCCAGCAGTTACTCGATCGGGGGTGTGTATGGCTACACCTTC,CASSYSIGGVYGYTF
TRBV30,-,-,TRBJ1-1,TGTGCCTGGAGTCGGGGATTGTCTCCTGAAGCTTTCTTT,CAWSRGLSPEAFF
TRBV7-9,TRBD2,-,TRBJ2-1,TGTGCCAGCAGCCTAGCGGGAGGGTGGAATGAGCAGTTCTTC,CASSLAGGWNEQFF
TRBV20-1,-,once,TRBJ2-5,TGCAGTGCTCAAAAGGGGGAGACCCAGTACTTC,CSAQKGETQYF
TRBV29-1,-,-,TRBJ2-3,TGCAGCGTCCTTGGAGGGGATACGCAGTATTTT,CSVLGGDTQYF